A selection of T cell receptor beta chains follows, all from one sample in a study of cytomegalovirus exposure and HLA in healthy donors. The method was immunoSEQ multiplex PCR; TCRdb's version includes in-frame clones alone and lacks a portion of them. This table has about 130,000 clones, around four fifths appearing once. The sequencing sample was made of PBMCs. The origin of the receptors is a boy between 10 and 17 years old in good health and CMV-seronegative. CDR3s include the opening cysteine and the closing phenylalanine or tryptophan.

v_call cdr3_aa
TRBV4-1 CASSLEKGAEAFF
TRBV30 CAWSVAGGMGNEQFF
TRBV19 CASGDSGYNEQFF
TRBV29-1 CSVDTGTGDPDTQYF
TRBV27 CASGWREGIPYEQYF
TRBV6-1 CASEAGEETQYF
TRBV19 CASKEQGPSNTEAFF
TRBV7-6 CASSWGLADSYEQYF
TRBV4-1 CASSQKAGTTLYNEQFF
TRBV30 CAWSSYRDRAEAFF
TRBV19 CASSIGGETQYF
TRBV27 CASSFRSGSEAFF
TRBV4-2 CASSPLATANTGELFF
TRBV4-1 CASSLTGNHEQYF
TRBV6-5 CASSFTGIYGYTF
TRBV19 CASSRGQNTEAFF
TRBV7-9 CASSLGLLAGGNEQFF
TRBV7-9 CASSSMAGGRVNEQFF
TRBV27 CASSLAGWVNEQFF
TRBV19 CASSPRGEFHYGYTF
TRBV4-2 CASSQEGVTGLETQYF
TRBV7-9 CASSFRTSGTSSYNEQFF
TRBV6-1 CASSGTGQATNEKLFF
TRBV30 CAWRARINTEAFF
TRBV6-1 CASDTPPVVNYGYTF
TRBV2 CASSERGGETQYF
TRBV9 CASSVAGGVTEAFF
TRBV11-2 CASSLGGSQETQYF
TRBV6-5 CASSYSFLAVSDTQYF